The 3 T cell receptor beta chains listed next were all sequenced from one sample in a study of graft-versus-host responses after intestinal transplantation. Assay: immunoSEQ multiplex PCR; the TCRdb copy retains only in-frame clones and omits some. The table has about 110,000 clones, 85% to 95% seen once. These TCRs' antigens remain unknown. Sequencing used unstimulated CD8+ T cells sorted from spleen or lymph node cells, obtained before transplant. The receptors come from a human donor who was the organ donor for an intestinal transplant.

The rearrangement uses TRBV6-4 and TRBJ2-1, with D tentatively TRBD2 (5 bases). Germline loops: CDR1 MRHNA, CDR2 SNTAGT. The CDR3 has 15 residues. V gave up 8 bases and J gave up 1 base, with 15 bases separating them. CDR3 protein: CASAALPGSYNEQFF. The DNA of the CDR3 is TGTGCCAGCGCCGCCCTACCGGGATCCTACAATGAGCAGTTCTTC.

Comments on this clone: This sample includes further DNA sequences coding for the same CDR3. The chain uses TRBV27 and TRBJ2-1; 7 bases line up with TRBD1. The CDR3 loop spans 16 amino acids. Germline loops: CDR1 MNHEY, CDR2 SMNVEV (reference sequence). The V and J ends lost 3 bases and 3 bases, in that order; junction bases with no gene match: 8. The CDR3 is CASSFGGTDYYNEQFF. Written as DNA, the CDR3 is TGTGCCAGCAGTTTTGGTGGGACAGACTACTACAATGAGCAGTTCTTC.

This chain joins TRBV7-6 and TRBJ2-7, with 8 bases aligning to TRBD1. Trimming at V came to 1 base and at J to 2 bases, leaving 4 bases not matched to a gene. The CDR3 loop spans 15 amino acids. CDR1 and CDR2 (germline): SGHVS, FNYEAQ. This CDR3 is CASSLGGTGTYEQYF. Written as DNA, the CDR3 is TGTGCCAGCAGCTTAGGGGGGACAGGAACCTACGAGCAGTACTTC.